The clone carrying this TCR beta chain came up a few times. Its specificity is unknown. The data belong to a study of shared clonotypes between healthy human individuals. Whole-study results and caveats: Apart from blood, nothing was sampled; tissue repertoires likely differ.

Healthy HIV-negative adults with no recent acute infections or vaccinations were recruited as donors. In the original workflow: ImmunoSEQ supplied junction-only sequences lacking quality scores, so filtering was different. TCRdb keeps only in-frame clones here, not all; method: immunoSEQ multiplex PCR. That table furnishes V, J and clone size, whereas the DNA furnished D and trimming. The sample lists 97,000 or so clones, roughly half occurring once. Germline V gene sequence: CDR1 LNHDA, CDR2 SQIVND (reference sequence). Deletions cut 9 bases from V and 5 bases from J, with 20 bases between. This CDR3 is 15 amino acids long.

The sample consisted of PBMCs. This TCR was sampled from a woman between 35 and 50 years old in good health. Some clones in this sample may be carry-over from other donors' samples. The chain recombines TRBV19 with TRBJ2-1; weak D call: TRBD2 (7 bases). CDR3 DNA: TGTGCCAGCAAAGCCGGGGGCAGCGGGAACAATGAGCAGTTCTTC. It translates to CASKAGGSGNNEQFF.